The clone carrying this TCR beta chain was seen at least ten times. As to time point: persistent/refractory GD, antithyroid drugs over 5 years with positive TRAb. Following extraction of RNA from PBMCs, that RNA was used to make the TCR library. The patients included were those that came from an endocrinology department in Xi'an, China. With EDTA tubes as the receptacles, about 10 milliliters of peripheral blood were drawn. The CDR3 runs 14 residues. The germline V gene has CDR1 KGHSY and CDR2 FQNENV. With V trimmed by 4 bases and J by 6 bases, 6 bases remained unmatched. This specimen comes from a study of regulatory T cells in long-lasting Graves disease. Researchers made TCR beta libraries by using iRepertoire HTBI primers and running Arm-PCR on CDR3 regions. TCRdb recomputed calls from the multiplex PCR reads with MiXCR, one row per CDR3 protein. The table lists about 290,000 distinct CDR3 sequences, 20% to 25% of them singletons, with roughly three fifths in the top ten.

The TCR was taken from a female donor with Graves disease. This sample comprised peripheral blood mononuclear cells (PBMCs), obtained when the disease was refractory, from a patient treated with antithyroid drugs. V gene TRBV16 combines with J gene TRBJ1-5; 7 nucleotides match TRBD1. The CDR3 here is CASSPTGRGQPQHF. For the CDR3, the DNA is TGTGCCAGCAGCCCGACAGGGCGAGGTCAGCCCCAGCATTTT.